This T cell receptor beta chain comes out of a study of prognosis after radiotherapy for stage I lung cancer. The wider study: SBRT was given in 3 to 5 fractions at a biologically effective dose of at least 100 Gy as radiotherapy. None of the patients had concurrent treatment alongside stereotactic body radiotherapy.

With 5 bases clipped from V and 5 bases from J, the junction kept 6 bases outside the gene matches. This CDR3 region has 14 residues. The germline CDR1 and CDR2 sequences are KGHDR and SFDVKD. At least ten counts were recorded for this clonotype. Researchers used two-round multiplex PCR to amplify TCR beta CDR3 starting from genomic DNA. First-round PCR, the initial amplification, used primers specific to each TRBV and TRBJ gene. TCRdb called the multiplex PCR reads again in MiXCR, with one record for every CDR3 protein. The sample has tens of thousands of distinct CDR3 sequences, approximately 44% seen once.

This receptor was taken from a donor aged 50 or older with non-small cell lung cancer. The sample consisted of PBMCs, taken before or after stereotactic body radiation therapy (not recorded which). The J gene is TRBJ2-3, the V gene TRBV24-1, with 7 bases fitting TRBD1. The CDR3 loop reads CATSGTGTGDTQYF. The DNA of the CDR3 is TGTGCCACCAGTGGGACAGGTACAGGAGATACGCAGTATTTT.